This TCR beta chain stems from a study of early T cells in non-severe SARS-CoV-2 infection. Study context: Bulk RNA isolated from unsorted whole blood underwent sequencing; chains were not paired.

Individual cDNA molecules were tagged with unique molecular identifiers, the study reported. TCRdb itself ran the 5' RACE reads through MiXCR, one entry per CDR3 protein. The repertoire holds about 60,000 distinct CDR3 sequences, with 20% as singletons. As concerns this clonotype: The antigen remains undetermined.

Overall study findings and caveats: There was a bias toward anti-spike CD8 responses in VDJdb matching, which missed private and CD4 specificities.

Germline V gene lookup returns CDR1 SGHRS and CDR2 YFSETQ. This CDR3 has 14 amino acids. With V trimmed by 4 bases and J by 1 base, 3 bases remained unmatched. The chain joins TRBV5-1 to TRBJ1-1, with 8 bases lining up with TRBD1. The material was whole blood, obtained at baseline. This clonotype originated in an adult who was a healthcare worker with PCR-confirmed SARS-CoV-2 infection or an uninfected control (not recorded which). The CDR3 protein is CASSADRGNTEAFF. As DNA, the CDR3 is TGCGCCAGCAGCGCAGACAGGGGGAACACTGAAGCTTTCTTT.